These T cell receptor beta chains were read from a single sample in a study of T-cell memory formation after mild COVID-19. TCRdb reanalysed the 5' RACE reads using MiXCR and keeps one entry per CDR3 protein. The table shows about 84,000 distinct CDR3 sequences, with about 14% occurring only once. The sequencing sample was made of PBMCs or a T cell subset sorted from them (not recorded which). The receptors derive from an adult woman who had mild COVID-19 (a few samples of this study predate the infection). Cell type and time point are not known. Both conserved end residues are trimmed from each CDR3.

v_call	j_call	cdr3_aa
TRBV5-6	TRBJ2-1	ASGELLNEQF
TRBV11-2	TRBJ2-7	ASSLDDWGRSSYEQY
TRBV5-1	TRBJ1-1	ASSLQGAYTEAF
TRBV3-1	TRBJ1-5	ASSQDGLGDQPQH
TRBV28	TRBJ1-1	ASSHILEPMNTEAF
TRBV20-1	TRBJ2-1	SAREGLAGSGNEQF
TRBV7-8	TRBJ2-3	ASSSLVAGSTDTQY
TRBV6-4	TRBJ2-3	ASSDSGGGADTQY
TRBV6-5	TRBJ2-3	ASSYISTDTQY
TRBV7-3	TRBJ2-1	ASSLTSSTYYNEQF
TRBV4-2	TRBJ1-2	ASSQDGGGPSGYGYT
TRBV29-1	TRBJ2-1	SVRQSNNNEQF
TRBV12-3/TRBV12-4	TRBJ1-1	ASTTLPDRGENTEAF
TRBV15	TRBJ2-3	ATTAARTDTQY
TRBV6-4	TRBJ2-3	ASSASPVRQIHIPDTDTQY
TRBV6-1	TRBJ2-3	ASTTRDGFRDTQY
TRBV4-2	TRBJ2-7	ASSQERDREYEQY
TRBV7-3	TRBJ1-1	ASSLIPPGSGLNTEAF
TRBV27	TRBJ2-1	ASSFVRDNEQF
TRBV4-2	TRBJ2-7	ASSSQAGEWGSEQY
TRBV7-9	TRBJ2-7	ASSSAGGYEQY
TRBV7-6	TRBJ2-7	ASSQGWEQY
TRBV9	TRBJ2-7	ASSVSGVSYEQY
TRBV6-2/TRBV6-3	TRBJ2-3	ASSSSGTSGTDTQY
TRBV9	TRBJ2-3	ASSVEGSTDTQY
TRBV9	TRBJ1-1	ASSFQQGMNTEAF
TRBV7-3	TRBJ2-6	ASSLEVTGANVLT
TRBV3-1	TRBJ2-5	ASSQGGGVLETQY
TRBV7-2	TRBJ1-5	ASSLVTGFYSNQPQH
TRBV7-6	TRBJ2-1	ASSVPTGAGGHYNEQF
TRBV7-2	TRBJ2-7	ASSFQGWEQY
TRBV4-3	TRBJ2-1	ASSLSTRGSYNEQF
TRBV29-1	TRBJ2-7	SVAGTRPYEQY
TRBV7-6	TRBJ2-7	ASSLTSGGTRTYEQY
TRBV7-9	TRBJ2-1	ASSLGPQRGYNEQF
TRBV20-1	TRBJ2-7	SARDPRTGDYDEQY
TRBV7-9	TRBJ2-1	ASGEQF
TRBV11-2	TRBJ2-7	ASSLGLAGDEQY
TRBV4-1	TRBJ2-7	ASSQENAGLAYEQY
TRBV12-3/TRBV12-4	TRBJ2-1	ASRRSYNEQF
TRBV7-8	TRBJ2-1	ASTGGGGYNEQF
TRBV9	TRBJ2-3	ASSVSLTGGSPDTQY